Detailed here is one T cell receptor beta chain. The antigen remains undetermined. Donors counted as nominally healthy when sampled, yet unrecorded immune exposures were likely. PCR amplification relied on 60 Vbeta primers (plus 13 Jbeta primers). Sequencing used immunoSEQ multiplex PCR; TCRdb keeps in-frame clones, though not all of them. The sample lists under 55,000 clones; approximately 73% were seen once. The data originate from a study of cytomegalovirus exposure and HLA in healthy donors. Background on the study: About 80 million unique TCR sequences came from HLA-typed donors in an early release. Study-level points and caveats: Researchers reported in a later analysis that common viral pathogens appeared linked to several top clusters.

The CDR3 sequence is 13 residues long. CDR1 is SGHVS, CDR2 FQNEAQ, per germline. Trimming removed 2 bases at V and 2 bases at J, with 6 bases between. The clonotype originates from a man between 18 and 29 years old in good health and CMV-seronegative. Material for sequencing was PBMCs. This rearrangement joins TRBV7-8 to TRBJ2-5; D unclear. The CDR3 sequence: CASSLPPQETQYF. CDR3 DNA: TGTGCCAGCAGCTTACCCCCTCAAGAGACCCAGTACTTC.